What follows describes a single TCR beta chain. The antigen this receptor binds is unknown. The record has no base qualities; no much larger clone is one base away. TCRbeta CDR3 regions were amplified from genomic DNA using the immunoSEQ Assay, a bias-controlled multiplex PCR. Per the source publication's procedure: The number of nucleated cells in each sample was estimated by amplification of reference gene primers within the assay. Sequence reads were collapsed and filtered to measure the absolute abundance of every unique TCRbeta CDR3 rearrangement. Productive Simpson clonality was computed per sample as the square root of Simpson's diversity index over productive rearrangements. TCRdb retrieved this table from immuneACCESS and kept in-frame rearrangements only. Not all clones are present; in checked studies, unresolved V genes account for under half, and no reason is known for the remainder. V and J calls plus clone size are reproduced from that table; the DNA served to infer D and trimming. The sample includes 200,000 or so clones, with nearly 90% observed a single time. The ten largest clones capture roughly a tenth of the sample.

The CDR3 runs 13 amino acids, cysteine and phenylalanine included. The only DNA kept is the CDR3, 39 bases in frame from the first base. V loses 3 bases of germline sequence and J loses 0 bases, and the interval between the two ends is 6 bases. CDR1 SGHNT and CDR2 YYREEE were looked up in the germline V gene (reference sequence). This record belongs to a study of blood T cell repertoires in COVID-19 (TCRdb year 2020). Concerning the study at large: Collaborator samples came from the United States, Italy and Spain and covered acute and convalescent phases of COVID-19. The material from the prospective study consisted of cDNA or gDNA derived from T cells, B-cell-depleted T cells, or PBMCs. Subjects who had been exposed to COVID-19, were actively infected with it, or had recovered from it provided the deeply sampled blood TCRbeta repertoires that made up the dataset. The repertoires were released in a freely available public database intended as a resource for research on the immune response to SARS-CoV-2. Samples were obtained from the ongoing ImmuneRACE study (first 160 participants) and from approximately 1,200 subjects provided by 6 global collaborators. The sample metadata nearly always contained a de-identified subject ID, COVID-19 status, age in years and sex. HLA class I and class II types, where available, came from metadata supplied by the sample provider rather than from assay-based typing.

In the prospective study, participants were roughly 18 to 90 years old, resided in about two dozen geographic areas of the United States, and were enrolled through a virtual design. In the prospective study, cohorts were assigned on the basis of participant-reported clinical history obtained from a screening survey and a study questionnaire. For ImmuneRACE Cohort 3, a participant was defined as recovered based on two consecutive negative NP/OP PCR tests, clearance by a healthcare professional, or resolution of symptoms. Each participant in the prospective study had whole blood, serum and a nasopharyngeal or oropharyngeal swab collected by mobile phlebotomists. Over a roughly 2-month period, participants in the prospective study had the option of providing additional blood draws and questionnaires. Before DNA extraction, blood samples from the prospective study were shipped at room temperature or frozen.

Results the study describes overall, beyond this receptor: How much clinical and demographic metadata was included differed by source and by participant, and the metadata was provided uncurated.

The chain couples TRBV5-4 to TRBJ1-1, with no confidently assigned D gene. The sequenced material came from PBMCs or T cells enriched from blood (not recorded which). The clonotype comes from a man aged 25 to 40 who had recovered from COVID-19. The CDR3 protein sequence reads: CASSYNMNTEAFF. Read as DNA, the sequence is TGTGCCAGCAGCTATAACATGAACACTGAAGCTTTCTTT.